The rows below give T cell receptor beta chains drawn from one sample of a study of cytomegalovirus exposure and HLA in healthy donors. Clones were read by immunoSEQ multiplex PCR, and TCRdb kept only the in-frame ones, dropping some. The sample gives more than 95,000 clones, under 85% of which show up once; nearly 9.5% is in the top ten. Sequenced input: PBMCs. These receptors all stem from a woman between 50 and 59 years old in good health and CMV-seropositive. The conserved cysteine and the conserved F or W are not part of the CDR3 here.

J,V,CDR3
TRBJ2-5,TRBV10-3,AIGGLAGGEETQY
TRBJ2-5,TRBV5-1,ASSPGTVQETQY
TRBJ2-1,TRBV21-1,ASSPRARRRNEQF
TRBJ1-2,TRBV6-4,ASSDGAGGNYGYT
TRBJ2-5,TRBV2,ASSPDRSQETQY
TRBJ2-1,TRBV9,ASSVSPSGRAGNEQF
TRBJ2-3,TRBV5-1,ASSWTGGQGRWGYTDTQY
TRBJ2-2,TRBV7-2,ASSRRTGGWTGELF
TRBJ2-7,TRBV2,ASSDIRRGLASYEQY
TRBJ1-5,TRBV19,ASSVHPSNQPQH
TRBJ1-2,TRBV29-1,SAALIRGQYGYT
TRBJ2-7,TRBV6-6,ASSYRGQGEGY
TRBJ1-1,TRBV7-9,ASSLGHINTEAF
TRBJ2-1,TRBV18,ASSPRSIMSSYNEQF
TRBJ1-2,TRBV5-1,ASSLGDRHYHT
TRBJ2-1,TRBV5-6,ASSFRNEQF
TRBJ2-7,TRBV5-4,ASSSRTSGSYEQY
TRBJ1-1,TRBV7-8,ASSPYGANTEAF
TRBJ2-7,TRBV7-2,ASSRTSGRHEQY
TRBJ2-2,TRBV29-1,SVGQAYTGELF
TRBJ1-4,TRBV11-3,ASSARQGLGWNEKLF
TRBJ2-4,TRBV4-1,ASSQELIEGAKNIQY
TRBJ2-1,TRBV6-5,ASSPRVMYNEQF
TRBJ1-5,TRBV2,ASRTDRTSNQPQH
TRBJ2-3,TRBV6-4,ASSETYSSTDTQY
TRBJ2-7,TRBV5-1,ASSLGDRGSYEQY
TRBJ1-1,TRBV28,ASSVQTGRESTEAF
TRBJ2-1,TRBV2,ASKGLALNEQF
TRBJ2-2,TRBV6-5,ASSYGAPYTGELF
TRBJ2-3,TRBV5-4,ASSSGLAGTDTQY
TRBJ2-5,TRBV6-5,ASSPGGLLGETQY
TRBJ2-5,TRBV19,ASSSLAGGKETQY
TRBJ2-7,TRBV13,ASSWASNHEQY
TRBJ2-7,TRBV30,AWSGAGQGVY
TRBJ2-3,TRBV9,ASSPRTDTQY
TRBJ2-5,TRBV11-3,ASSFSLGQGGETQY
TRBJ1-1,TRBV6-5,ASSYSGTGRTEAF
TRBJ2-1,TRBV6-5,ASRPSGHNEQF
TRBJ1-2,TRBV30,AWMGTVYGYT
TRBJ1-2,TRBV2,ASSATDYGYT
TRBJ1-1,TRBV7-9,ASSSYRERNTEAF
TRBJ1-2,TRBV19,ASSIADRAGYT
TRBJ2-7,TRBV5-1,ASSLSGSPPLYEQY
TRBJ1-5,TRBV19,ASSILSTLGGGQPQH
TRBJ2-7,TRBV4-2,ASSLRTSGQTYEQY
TRBJ1-5,TRBV18,ASSLTGDNQPQH
TRBJ2-1,TRBV4-2,ASSRPGLADNEQF
TRBJ2-3,TRBV7-9,ASSLRLGGLTDTQY
TRBJ1-6,TRBV11-2,ASSPGGRNSPLH
TRBJ2-5,TRBV9,ASSVGHLRGDHQETQY